This TCR beta chain was recovered during a study of cytomegalovirus exposure and HLA in healthy donors. On this clone itself: Its antigen is not known.

The study ran its PCR with 60 Vbeta and 13 Jbeta primers. Clones were sequenced by immunoSEQ multiplex PCR, and TCRdb holds only the in-frame ones, with some missing. The sample gives about 140,000 clones, over 75% of which show up once; roughly 2% is in the top ten. Donors in the study were healthy people who gave bone marrow. Unrecorded immune exposures were likely, despite nominal health at sampling. General study findings and limits: A later analysis linked a missense variant in DCLRE1C to the trimming of TCR beta V and J genes.

CDR1 is MGHDK, CDR2 SYGVNS, per germline. The ends lost 5 bases at V and 4 bases at J; junction bases unmatched: 3. The CDR3 spans 14 residues. This clonotype was obtained from a man aged 30 to 45 in good health and CMV-seronegative. Sequences were obtained from PBMCs. This sequence joins TRBV25-1 and TRBJ2-1, with TRBD1 matching over 9 bases. This CDR3 is CASSIQGAYNEQFF. In DNA form, the CDR3 reads TGTGCCAGCAGTATACAGGGGGCTTACAATGAGCAGTTCTTC.